This record looks at one T cell receptor (beta chain) sequence and its context. The antigen remains undetermined. This sample's time point: newly diagnosed GD, antithyroid drugs for less than 3 months. The TCR library used RNA extracted from PBMCs. This record comes from a study of regulatory T cells in long-lasting Graves disease. Building of the TCR beta libraries involved iRepertoire HTBI primers and Arm-PCR of CDR3 regions. TCRdb independently ran MiXCR on the multiplex PCR reads; one entry per CDR3 protein. The sample shows approximately 300,000 distinct CDR3 sequences, roughly 18% of them seen only once. General study points: Shared public clonotypes totalled around 2,900 in persistent patients, compared with approximately 970 in new patients.

The V segment lost 7 bases and the J segment 2 bases; nucleotides outside the gene matches: 3. Looked up from germline, CDR1 is SNHLY and CDR2 is FYNNEI. The CDR3 spans 14 residues. This chain joins TRBV2 and TRBJ2-2; TRBD1 aligns across 8 bases. The sequences come from peripheral blood mononuclear cells (PBMCs), collected at new diagnosis, from a patient treated with antithyroid drugs. The TCR originated in a female donor with Graves disease. CDR3 amino acids: CASTDRVNTGELFF. Written as DNA, the CDR3 is TGTGCCAGCACGGACAGGGTTAACACCGGGGAGCTGTTTTTT.